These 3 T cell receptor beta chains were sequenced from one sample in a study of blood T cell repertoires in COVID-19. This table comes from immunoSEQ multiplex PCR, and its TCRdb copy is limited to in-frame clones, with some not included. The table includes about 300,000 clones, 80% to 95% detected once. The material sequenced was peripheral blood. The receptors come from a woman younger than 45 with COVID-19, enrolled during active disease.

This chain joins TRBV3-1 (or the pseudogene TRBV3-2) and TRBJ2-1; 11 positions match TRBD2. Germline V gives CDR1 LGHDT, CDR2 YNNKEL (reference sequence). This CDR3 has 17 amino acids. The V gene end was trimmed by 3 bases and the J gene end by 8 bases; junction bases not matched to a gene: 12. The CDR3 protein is CASSHGSLAGVRDEQFF. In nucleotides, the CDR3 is TGTGCCAGCAGCCACGGATCACTAGCGGGAGTTCGGGATGAGCAGTTCTTC.

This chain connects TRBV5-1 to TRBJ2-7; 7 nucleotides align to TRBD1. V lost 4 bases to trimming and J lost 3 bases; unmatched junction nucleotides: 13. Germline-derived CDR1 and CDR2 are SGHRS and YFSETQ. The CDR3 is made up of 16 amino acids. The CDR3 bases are TGCGCCAGCAGCCCCCAAGCCCCGGGACAGTACTACGAGCAGTACTTC. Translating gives CASSPQAPGQYYEQYF.

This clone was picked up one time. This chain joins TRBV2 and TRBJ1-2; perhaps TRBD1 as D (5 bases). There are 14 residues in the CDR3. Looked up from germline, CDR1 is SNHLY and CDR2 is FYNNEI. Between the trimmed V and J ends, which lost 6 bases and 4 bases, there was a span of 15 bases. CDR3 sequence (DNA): TGTGCCAGCAGCCCCGGGGGGGTTAGCTATGGCTACACCTTC. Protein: CASSPGGVSYGYTF.